Shown below are 18 T cell receptor beta chains from a single sample sequenced in a study of blood T cell repertoires in COVID-19. TCRdb keeps only in-frame clones here, not all; method: immunoSEQ multiplex PCR. Of some 70,000 clones in the sample, roughly 70% were seen once. Sequencing used peripheral blood. The receptors derive from a man aged 55-75 years with acute or convalescent COVID-19.

The chain carries TRBV19 and TRBJ1-2, with TRBD1 matching over 8 bases. Losses at the gene ends were 4 bases for V and 3 bases for J; bases not matched to a gene: 13. The CDR3 sequence is 17 residues long. The germline V gene has CDR1 LNHDA and CDR2 SQIVND (reference sequence). CDR3 sequence reads: CASSTFPGGEWDYGYTF. CDR3 coding DNA: TGTGCCAGTAGTACCTTCCCAGGGGGCGAATGGGACTATGGCTACACCTTC.

This sequence joins TRBV18 and TRBJ2-1; D not resolved. This CDR3 has 14 amino acids. The germline V gene has CDR1 KGHSH and CDR2 LQKENI. Trimming pared 2 bases from V and 5 bases from J, leaving 10 bases between. The DNA of the CDR3 is TGTGCCAGCTCACCATTGCTCTCAGACAATGAGCAGTTCTTC. It is translated as CASSPLLSDNEQFF.

The V and J genes are TRBV5-6 and TRBJ1-1, with a weak D call TRBD1 (6 bases). The CDR3 covers 12 residues. Germline V lookup: CDR1 SGHDT, CDR2 YYEEEE. V was pared by 4 bases and J by 7 bases, with 11 bases between. CDR3 sequence reads: CASSEQGFEAFF. DNA for the CDR3: TGTGCCAGCAGCGAACAGGGCTTTGAAGCTTTCTTT.

The rearrangement uses TRBV5-1 and TRBJ1-1; D gene ambiguous. The germline V and J ends were trimmed by 4 bases and 1 base, with 11 bases remaining between them. Per the germline V gene, CDR1 is SGHRS and CDR2 is YFSETQ. CDR3 length: 14 amino acids. The CDR3 is CASSVPGRNTEAFF. The CDR3 DNA is TGCGCCAGCAGCGTCCCAGGAAGGAACACTGAAGCTTTCTTT.

The chain uses TRBV6-5 and TRBJ1-3, with TRBD1 as a possible D gene (5 bases). The V end was cut by 6 bases, the J end by 2 bases, with 8 bases between. Germline V lookup: CDR1 MNHEY, CDR2 SVGAGI. This CDR3 comprises 13 residues. The CDR3 protein is CASRQEPGNTIYF. The CDR3 DNA sequence: TGTGCCAGCAGACAGGAGCCTGGAAACACCATATATTTT.

This clone was recorded at least ten times. The chain combines TRBV15 with TRBJ2-1; tentatively, D is TRBD2 (5 bases). The CDR3 sequence is 17 residues long. The germline V gene has CDR1 LNHNV and CDR2 YYDKDF (reference sequence). Between the trimmed V and J ends, which lost 3 bases and 1 base, there was a span of 16 bases. CDR3 nucleotides: TGTGCCACCAGCAGGGCCAGTCAAAGCGGTTCCTACAATGAGCAGTTCTTC. Amino acid sequence: CATSRASQSGSYNEQFF.

This clone was seen more than once but under ten times. V usage is TRBV2 and J usage is TRBJ1-5; 7 nucleotides align to TRBD1. V lost 8 bases, J lost 1 base, and 5 bases stayed unmatched. Germline V gene lookup returns CDR1 SNHLY and CDR2 FYNNEI. The CDR3 consists of 14 residues. The CDR3 sequence: CASGGDRSNQPQHF. CDR3 in DNA: TGTGCCAGCGGAGGGGACAGAAGCAATCAGCCCCAGCATTTT.

This chain joins TRBV3-1 (or the pseudogene TRBV3-2) and TRBJ2-7, with TRBD2 matching 7 bases. The germline V gene has CDR1 LGHDT and CDR2 YNNKEL (reference sequence). The CDR3 is made up of 15 amino acids. The J segment lost 2 bases and the V segment lost 0 bases, leaving 4 bases of the junction unmatched. The CDR3 sequence is CASSQDASGTYEQYF. Written as DNA, the CDR3 is TGTGCCAGCAGCCAAGATGCTAGCGGAACCTACGAGCAGTACTTC.

This clone was detected many times. This sequence joins TRBV7-9 and TRBJ1-1; 11 bases map to TRBD1. Germline lookup yields CDR1 SEHNR and CDR2 FQNEAQ (reference sequence). With 7 bases clipped from V and 5 bases from J, the junction kept 3 bases outside the gene matches. The CDR3 totals 13 residues. This chain's CDR3 is CASTDRGLTEAFF. In DNA, the CDR3 is TGTGCCAGCACGGACAGGGGGCTTACTGAAGCTTTCTTT. The complete variable domain, with remaining parts taken from reference TRBV7-9 and TRBJ1-1, reads DTGVSQNPRHKITKRGQNVTFRCDPISEHNRLYWYRQTLGQGPEFLTYFQNEAQLEKSRLLSDRFSAERPKGSFSTLEIQRTEQGDSAMYLCASTDRGLTEAFFGQGTRLTVV.

This clone has just one count. This chain joins TRBV7-8 and TRBJ1-1, with 10 bases aligning to TRBD1. V lost 5 bases to trimming and J lost 4 bases; unmatched junction nucleotides: 4. This CDR3 region has 14 residues. Per the germline V gene, CDR1 is SGHVS and CDR2 is FQNEAQ. This chain's CDR3 is CASSPRTGGTEAFF. For the CDR3, the DNA is TGTGCCAGCAGCCCCCGGACAGGGGGCACTGAAGCTTTCTTT. The full variable domain, its missing parts supplied by reference TRBV7-8 and TRBJ1-1, is GAGVSQSPRYKVAKRGQDVALRCDPISGHVSLFWYQQALGQGPEFLTYFQNEAQLDKSGLPSDRFFAERPEGSVSTLKIQRTQQEDSAVYLCASSPRTGGTEAFFGQGTRLTVV.

V gene TRBV5-1 combines with J gene TRBJ2-7; 10 positions agree with TRBD2. Germline CDR1 and CDR2: SGHRS and YFSETQ. V lost 4 bases, J lost 5 bases, and 9 bases stayed unmatched. The CDR3 has 15 amino acids. The CDR3, as DNA: TGCGCCAGCAGCAGAAGCGGGAGGGCCGAGAACGAGCAGTACTTC. Translated: CASSRSGRAENEQYF.

The chain recombines TRBV12-3 or TRBV12-4 with TRBJ2-1, with D perhaps TRBD2 (6 bases). This CDR3 has 13 residues. Trimming shortened V by 8 bases and J by 0 bases, and 8 bases separated the two germline ends. CDR3 DNA: TGTGCCAGCGGGGACTTCTCCTACAATGAGCAGTTCTTC. This codes for CASGDFSYNEQFF.

The chain combines TRBV25-1 with TRBJ2-5; D remains unclear. The germline gives CDR1 MGHDK, CDR2 SYGVNS. Trimming took 3 bases from V and 4 from J, leaving 6 bases between them. There are 12 residues in the CDR3. This chain's CDR3 is CASSDVGETQYF. CDR3 coding DNA: TGTGCCAGCAGTGATGTCGGAGAGACCCAGTACTTC.

This clone was picked up a small number of times. This rearrangement joins TRBV9 to TRBJ2-1; 11 nucleotides match TRBD2. The trim removed 1 base at V and 7 bases at J, leaving 4 bases unmatched. The CDR3 loop spans 15 amino acids. Germline V CDR1 and CDR2: SGDLS, YYNGEE. CDR3 sequence: CASSVRTSGPNEQFF. CDR3 coding DNA: TGTGCCAGCAGCGTAAGGACTAGCGGGCCTAATGAGCAGTTCTTC.

The chain is built from TRBV19 and TRBJ1-4; perhaps TRBD1 as D (6 bases). Germline V gene lookup returns CDR1 LNHDA and CDR2 SQIVND (reference sequence). Deletions cut 5 bases from V and 4 bases from J, with 11 bases between. The CDR3 has 14 amino acids. The CDR3 loop is CASSHRARNEKLFF. For the CDR3, the DNA is TGTGCCAGTAGTCACAGGGCCCGTAATGAAAAACTGTTTTTT.

V and J are TRBV6-2 or TRBV6-3 and TRBJ2-3; D is ambiguous. CDR3 length equals 15 residues. Germline V CDR1 and CDR2: MNHEY, SVGEGT. The V end lost 1 base, the J end lost 4 bases, and 12 bases lay between the germline ends. The CDR3 loop reads CASSYLGRVADTQYF. Written as DNA, the CDR3 is TGTGCCAGCAGTTACTTGGGCAGAGTTGCAGATACGCAGTATTTT.

The chain joins TRBV11-2 to TRBJ1-1; 11 bases align to TRBD1. With V trimmed by 2 bases and J by 11 bases, 16 bases remained unmatched. Germline CDR1 reads SGHAT; CDR2 reads FQNNGV. This CDR3 is 17 amino acids long. The CDR3 loop is CASSLRLGGTGGFLAFF. CDR3 nucleotides: TGTGCCAGCAGCTTAAGGCTCGGCGGGACAGGGGGTTTTCTGGCTTTCTTT.

This chain links TRBV10-3 with TRBJ2-1; 12 bases line up with TRBD2. There are 19 residues in the CDR3. V trimming: 2 bases; J trimming: 8 bases; junction bases outside the gene matches: 16. Per the germline V gene, CDR1 is ENHRY and CDR2 is SYGVKD. The CDR3 protein is CAISETITSGRTREDEQFF. CDR3 DNA sequence: TGTGCCATCAGTGAGACTATAACTAGCGGGAGGACTCGAGAAGATGAGCAGTTCTTC.